Presented here are 5 T cell receptor beta chains from one specimen sequenced in a study of T cell responses to AZD1222 COVID-19 vaccine. Sequencing was performed with immunoSEQ multiplex PCR; in TCRdb, only in-frame clones are kept and a portion is missing. The repertoire consists of approximately 120,000 clones, with 84% occurring once and the leading ten covering around a quarter. The material sequenced was peripheral blood, taken 28 days after the second AZD1222 dose. These TCRs come from an adult who received the AZD1222 COVID-19 vaccine.

The chain combines TRBV5-1 with TRBJ2-3; D ambiguous. This CDR3 contains 12 residues. Trimming took off 6 bases at V and 4 bases at J, with 9 bases between the two ends. Per germline, CDR1 SGHRS and CDR2 YFSETQ. The CDR3 DNA reads TGCGCCAGCACCTCCGGCGCAGATACGCAGTATTTT. Its protein is CASTSGADTQYF.

The rearrangement joins TRBV27 to TRBJ1-5; D gene unclear. Germline V gene data show CDR1 as MNHEY and CDR2 as SMNVEV (reference sequence). The CDR3 is made up of 13 amino acids. Trimming pared 5 bases from V and 6 bases from J, leaving 11 bases between. The chain's CDR3 is CASSDTAGQPQHF. CDR3 in DNA: TGTGCCAGCAGTGACACCGCCGGTCAGCCCCAGCATTTT.

The sample holds one count of this clone. The gene calls are TRBV6-1 and TRBJ1-6; tentative D call: TRBD1 (5 bases). The CDR3 loop spans 16 amino acids. The germline V gene encodes CDR1 MNHNS and CDR2 SASEGT. V gave up 4 bases and J gave up 10 bases, with 20 bases separating them. This CDR3 is CASSAKGRQGASPLHF. The CDR3 region has the DNA TGTGCCAGCAGTGCCAAAGGGAGGCAGGGAGCCTCACCCCTCCACTTT.

This chain links TRBV2 with TRBJ1-2, with D maybe TRBD1 (6 bases). Trimming pared 4 bases from V and 4 bases from J, leaving 19 bases between. The CDR3 length is 16 residues. Germline V gives CDR1 SNHLY, CDR2 FYNNEI. The CDR3 DNA reads as TGTGCCAGCAGTGGCCCCGGTCCCCGGGACATCTATGGCTACACCTTC. Protein: CASSGPGPRDIYGYTF.

The chain links TRBV6-7 to TRBJ1-4; 7 bases map to TRBD1. TRBV6-7 belongs to the ORF category, with a function that is uncertain. The CDR3 contains 16 residues. Germline trimming cut 6 bases from V and 0 bases from J; bases unmatched to any gene: 7. Here the CDR3 reads CASSNGTVPTNEKLFF. CDR3 coding DNA: TGTGCCAGCAGCAACGGGACAGTTCCAACTAATGAAAAACTGTTTTTT.